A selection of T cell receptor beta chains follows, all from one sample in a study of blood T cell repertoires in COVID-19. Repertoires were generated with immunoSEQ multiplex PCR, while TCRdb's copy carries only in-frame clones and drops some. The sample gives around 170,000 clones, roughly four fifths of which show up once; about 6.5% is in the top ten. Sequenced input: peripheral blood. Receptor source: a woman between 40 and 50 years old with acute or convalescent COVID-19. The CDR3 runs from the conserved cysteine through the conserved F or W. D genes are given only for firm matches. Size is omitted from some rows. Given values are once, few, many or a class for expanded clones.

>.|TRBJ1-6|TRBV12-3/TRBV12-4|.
CASSLRTDSPLHF
TGTGCCAGCAGTTTGCGGACAGACTCACCCCTCCACTTT
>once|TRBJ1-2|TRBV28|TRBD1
CASSSRGVNYGYTF
TGTGCCAGCAGTAGCAGGGGGGTTAACTATGGCTACACCTTC
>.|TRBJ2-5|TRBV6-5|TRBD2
CASNELAGVETQYF
TGTGCCAGCAACGAACTAGCGGGAGTAGAGACCCAGTACTTC
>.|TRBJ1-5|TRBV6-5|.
CATQGGNQPQHF
TGTGCCACCCAGGGTGGCAATCAGCCCCAGCATTTT
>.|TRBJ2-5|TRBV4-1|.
CASSQPERSAQETQYF
TGCGCCAGCAGCCAACCCGAGCGGAGCGCTCAAGAGACCCAGTACTTC
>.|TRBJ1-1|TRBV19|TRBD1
CASRMTNSGTVQNTEAFF
TGTGCCAGTAGGATGACTAATTCCGGGACAGTCCAGAACACTGAAGCTTTCTTT
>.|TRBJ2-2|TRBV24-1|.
CATSREATGELFF
TGTGCCACCAGCAGGGAGGCCACCGGGGAGCTGTTTTTT
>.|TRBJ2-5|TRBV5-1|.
CASSLSGRGETQYF
TGCGCCAGCAGCTTGAGCGGACGCGGGGAGACCCAGTACTTC
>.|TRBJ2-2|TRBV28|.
CASTLGGRAGELFF
TGTGCCAGCACCCTAGGAGGCCGCGCGGGGGAGCTGTTTTTT
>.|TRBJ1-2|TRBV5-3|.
CARRCRQGPGYGYTF
TGTGCCAGAAGATGCAGGCAGGGGCCCGGCTATGGCTACACCTTC
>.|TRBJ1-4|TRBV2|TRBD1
CASRDPGQGVRGKLFF
TGTGCCAGCAGAGATCCGGGACAGGGAGTTAGAGGGAAACTGTTTTTT
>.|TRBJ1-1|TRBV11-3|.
CASSLEGGDTEAFF
TGTGCCAGCAGCTTAGAAGGGGGTGACACTGAAGCTTTCTTT
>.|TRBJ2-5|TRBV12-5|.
CASGLINPQPTGSSIETQYF
TGTGCTAGTGGTTTGATAAACCCTCAGCCGACAGGTTCCTCAATCGAGACCCAGTACTTC
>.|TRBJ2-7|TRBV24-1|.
CATSDGDTHEQYF
TGTGCCACCAGTGATGGGGACACCCACGAGCAGTACTTC
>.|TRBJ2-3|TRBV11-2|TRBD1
CASSLGGQGDTQYF
TGTGCCAGCAGCTTAGGCGGACAGGGTGATACGCAGTATTTT
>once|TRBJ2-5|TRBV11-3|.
CASSLDRGLEIQETQYF
TGTGCCAGCAGCTTAGACAGAGGACTCGAAATTCAAGAGACCCAGTACTTC
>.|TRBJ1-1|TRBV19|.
CASSLMTGNTEAFF
TGTGCCAGTAGCCTTATGACAGGGAACACTGAAGCTTTCTTT
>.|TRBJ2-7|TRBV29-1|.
CSVAAGTYEQYF
TGCAGCGTTGCGGCAGGGACCTACGAGCAGTACTTC
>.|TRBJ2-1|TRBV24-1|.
CATSGDTYTSYNEQFF
TGTGCCACCAGTGGTGACACCTATACCTCCTACAATGAGCAGTTCTTC
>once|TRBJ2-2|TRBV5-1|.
CASSGVTGNTGELFF
TGCGCCAGCAGCGGGGTGACAGGGAACACCGGGGAGCTGTTTTTT
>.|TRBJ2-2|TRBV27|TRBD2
CASSSLGGSGELFF
TGTGCCAGCAGTTCCCTCGGGGGGTCCGGGGAGCTGTTTTTT
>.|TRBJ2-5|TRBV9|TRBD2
CASSVASGGAETQYF
TGTGCCAGCAGCGTAGCTAGCGGGGGGGCCGAGACCCAGTACTTC
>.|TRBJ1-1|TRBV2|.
CASIDDRNTEAFF
TGTGCCAGCATAGACGACAGGAACACTGAAGCTTTCTTT
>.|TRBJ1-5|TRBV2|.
CASSGVVGQPQHF
TGTGCCAGCAGCGGGGTAGTGGGTCAGCCCCAGCATTTT
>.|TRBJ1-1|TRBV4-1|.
CASSPTGGNTEAFF
TGCGCCAGCAGCCCCACGGGGGGGAACACTGAAGCTTTCTTT
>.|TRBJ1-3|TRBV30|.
CAWPSGNTIYF
TGTGCCTGGCCTTCTGGAAACACCATATATTTT
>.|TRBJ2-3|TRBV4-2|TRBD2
CASSPQGSGSPDTQYF
TGTGCCAGCAGCCCCCAGGGTAGCGGGTCCCCAGATACGCAGTATTTT
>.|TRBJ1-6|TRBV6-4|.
CASSDSSLSNSPLHF
TGTGCCAGCAGTGACTCCTCCCTCTCTAATTCACCCCTCCACTTT
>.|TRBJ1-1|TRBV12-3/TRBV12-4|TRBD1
CASSRQGGTEAFF
TGTGCCAGCAGCCGACAGGGCGGCACTGAAGCTTTCTTT